This T cell receptor (beta chain) was recorded in a study of T-cell reconstitution after alpha-beta-depleted transplantation in children. Library preparation (for TCRbeta) was performed with unique molecular identifiers. TCRdb recomputed calls from the PCR reads with MiXCR, one row per CDR3 protein. Here the sample spans nearly 400,000 distinct CDR3 sequences, roughly 21% being singletons. CDR1 is MDHEN, CDR2 SYDVKM, per germline. The length of the CDR3 is 13 residues. V was shortened by 10 bases and J by 2 bases, with 15 bases between the two germline ends. This clonotype has at least ten counts. The TCR sequence derives from a human donor who donated a stem cell graft to a child with acute myeloid leukemia. This chain joins TRBV28 and TRBJ2-7; D perhaps matches TRBD1 (6 bases). This specimen was PBMCs from the stem cell graft donor, taken from the stem cell graft. The DNA of the CDR3 is TGTGCCATCGCGCCACAGGGAACCTACGAGCAGTACTTC. It encodes CAIAPQGTYEQYF. The variable domain in full, completed from reference TRBV28 and TRBJ2-7, reads DVKVTQSSRYLVKRTGEKVFLECVQDMDHENMFWYRQDPGLGLRLIYFSYDVKMKEKGDIPEGYSVSREKKERFSLILESASTNQTSMYLCAIAPQGTYEQYFGPGTRLTVT.